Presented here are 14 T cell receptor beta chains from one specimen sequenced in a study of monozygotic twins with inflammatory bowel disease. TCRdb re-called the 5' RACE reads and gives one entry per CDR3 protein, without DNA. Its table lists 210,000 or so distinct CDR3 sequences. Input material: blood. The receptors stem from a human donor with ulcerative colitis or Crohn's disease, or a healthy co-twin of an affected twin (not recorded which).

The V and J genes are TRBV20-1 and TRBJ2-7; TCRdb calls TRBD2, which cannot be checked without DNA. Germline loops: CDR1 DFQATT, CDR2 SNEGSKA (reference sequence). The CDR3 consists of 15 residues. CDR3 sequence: CSARSLAGATYEQYF.

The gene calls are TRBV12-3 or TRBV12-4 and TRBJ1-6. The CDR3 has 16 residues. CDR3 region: CASTLGGSPLNSPLHF.

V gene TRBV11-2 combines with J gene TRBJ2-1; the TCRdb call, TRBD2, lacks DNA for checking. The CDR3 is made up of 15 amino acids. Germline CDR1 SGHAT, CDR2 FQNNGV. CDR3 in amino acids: CASSLGRAPYNEQFF.

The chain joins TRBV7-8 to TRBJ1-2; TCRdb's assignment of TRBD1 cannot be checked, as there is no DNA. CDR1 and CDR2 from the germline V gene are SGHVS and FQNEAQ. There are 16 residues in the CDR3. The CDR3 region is CASSFTSDREKGGYTF.

The CDR3 reads CASSSGTSGFSTDTQYF. J is TRBJ2-3 and V is TRBV7-8; lacking DNA, the TRBD2 call made by TCRdb goes unchecked. Germline values: CDR1 SGHVS, CDR2 FQNEAQ. The CDR3 covers 17 residues. The whole variable domain, filled in from reference TRBV7-8 and TRBJ2-3, reads GAGVSQSPRYKVAKRGQDVALRCDPISGHVSLFWYQQALGQGPEFLTYFQNEAQLDKSGLPSDRFFAERPEGSVSTLKIQRTQQEDSAVYLCASSSGTSGFSTDTQYFGPGTRLTVL.

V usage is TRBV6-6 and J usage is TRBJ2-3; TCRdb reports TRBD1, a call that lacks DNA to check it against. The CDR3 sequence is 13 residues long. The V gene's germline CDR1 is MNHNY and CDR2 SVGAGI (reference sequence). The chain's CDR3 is CASSSRETDTQYF.

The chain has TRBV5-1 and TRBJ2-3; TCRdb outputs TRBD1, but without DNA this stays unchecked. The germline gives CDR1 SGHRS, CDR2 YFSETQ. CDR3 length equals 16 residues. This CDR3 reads CASSLDAAVGTDTQYF.

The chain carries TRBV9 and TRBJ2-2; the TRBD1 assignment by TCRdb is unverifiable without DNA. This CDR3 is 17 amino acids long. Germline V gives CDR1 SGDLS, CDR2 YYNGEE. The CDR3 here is CASSVAQGQGRAGELFF.

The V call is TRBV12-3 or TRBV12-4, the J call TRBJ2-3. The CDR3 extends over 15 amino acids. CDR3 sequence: CASSFRRGSKDTQYF.

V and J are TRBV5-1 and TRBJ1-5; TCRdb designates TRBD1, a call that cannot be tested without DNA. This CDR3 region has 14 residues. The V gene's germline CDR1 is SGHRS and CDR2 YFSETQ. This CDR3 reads CASSPGQVGQPQHF.

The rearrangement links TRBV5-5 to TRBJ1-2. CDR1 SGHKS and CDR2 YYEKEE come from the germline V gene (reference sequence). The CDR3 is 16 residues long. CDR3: CASSLTQGWNNYGYTF. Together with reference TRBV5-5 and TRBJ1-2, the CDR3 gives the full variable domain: DAGVTQSPTHLIKTRGQQVTLRCSPISGHKSVSWYQQVLGQGPQFIFQYYEKEERGRGNFPDRFSARQFPNYSSELNVNALLLGDSALYLCASSLTQGWNNYGYTFGSGTRLTVV.

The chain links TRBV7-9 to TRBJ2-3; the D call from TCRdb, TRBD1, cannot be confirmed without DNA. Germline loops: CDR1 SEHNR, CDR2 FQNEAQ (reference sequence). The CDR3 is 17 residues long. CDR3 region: CASSSEDRGLGADTQYF.

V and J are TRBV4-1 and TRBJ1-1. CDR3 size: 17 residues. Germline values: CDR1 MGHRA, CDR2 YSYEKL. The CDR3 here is CASSQDGGGQGFLEAFF.

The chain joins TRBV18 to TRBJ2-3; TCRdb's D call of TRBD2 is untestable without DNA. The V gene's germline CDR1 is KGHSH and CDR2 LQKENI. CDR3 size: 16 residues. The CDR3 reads CASSPMRGGSTDTQYF.